This entry concerns a single T cell receptor beta chain. The antigen is not known. The data were taken from a study of cytomegalovirus exposure and HLA in healthy donors. Use of 60 Vbeta and 13 Jbeta primers characterized the PCR. Measured with immunoSEQ multiplex PCR; TCRdb has only the in-frame clones, and not every one. The profile shows about 160,000 clones, roughly 82% of them singletons. V lost 4 bases and J lost 0; bases outside the gene matches: 9. Germline V gene sequence: CDR1 LNHDA, CDR2 SQIVND (reference sequence). The CDR3 runs to 16 residues. Study findings and constraints: In an earlier analysis, productive rearrangement rates for most beta V segments clustered near 87% or 30%. Reports described diagnosis of cytomegalovirus status by the classifier as highly specific and sensitive. Analyzed later, association rates of TCRs varied across HLA loci, with DRB1 most and HLA-C fewest. The study flagged 150 to 200 TCR beta chains as cytomegalovirus-associated.

The specimen sequenced was PBMCs. This TCR was sampled from a woman aged 25 to 39 in good health and CMV-seronegative. The chain employs TRBV19 and TRBJ2-7, with 7 bases identical to TRBD1. The CDR3, as DNA: TGTGCCAGTAGTACCCGGACAGGCGGAAGCTCCTACGAGCAGTACTTC. Amino acids: CASSTRTGGSSYEQYF.